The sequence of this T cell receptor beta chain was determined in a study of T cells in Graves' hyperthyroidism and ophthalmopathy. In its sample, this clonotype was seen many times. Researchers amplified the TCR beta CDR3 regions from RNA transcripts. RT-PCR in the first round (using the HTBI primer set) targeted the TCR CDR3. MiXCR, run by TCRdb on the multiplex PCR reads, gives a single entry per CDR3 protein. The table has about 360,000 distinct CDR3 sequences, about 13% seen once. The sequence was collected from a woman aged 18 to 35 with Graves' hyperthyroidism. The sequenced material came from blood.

The CDR3 nucleotides are TGTGCCGGAAGAGACGGACTAGCGGGGGGTATACCTAGCACAGATACGCAGTATTTT. Translating it yields CAGRDGLAGGIPSTDTQYF. The chain links TRBV2 to TRBJ2-3; 14 positions agree with TRBD2. The germline gives CDR1 SNHLY, CDR2 FYNNEI. The CDR3 spans 19 residues. The V and J ends lost 11 bases and 0 bases, in that order; junction bases with no gene match: 16.